The sequence of this TCR beta chain was determined in a study of blood T cell repertoires in COVID-19. Across the whole study: Samples of COVID-19 (acute and convalescent) were obtained from the United States, Italy and Spain. The cDNA or gDNA used as material had been derived from T cells, B-cell-depleted T cells, or PBMCs.

Germline V CDR1 and CDR2: KGHSH, LQKENI. Trimming took 0 bases from V and 4 from J, leaving 13 bases between them. This CDR3 has 15 residues. Per the study methods: Researchers report that nucleated cell counts were estimated from reference gene primer amplification. Clones were read by immunoSEQ multiplex PCR, and TCRdb kept only the in-frame ones, dropping some. D and trimming were read from the DNA, whereas the V and J calls and clone size are those reported in that table. The sample holds approximately 210,000 clones, more than 75% seen once. The Seattle patients, enrolled during active infection, were followed longitudinally.

This sequence was found in a man aged 45-65 years with COVID-19, enrolled during active disease. The chain recombines TRBV18 with TRBJ2-7; tentative D call: TRBD1 (6 bases). The sample consisted of peripheral blood. The DNA for the CDR3 is TGTGCCAGCTCACCACCCGGACAGAGCCTATACGAGCAGTACTTC. Its protein product is CASSPPGQSLYEQYF.